The T cell receptor beta chain under discussion was sequenced for a study of CD8 T cells in Susac syndrome. General study findings and limits: Clonal expansion was present among Susac CD8+ cells. This expansion reached its peak in TEMRA cells and in active patients.

Of note for this clonotype: The antigen is undetermined.

RNA, at about 0.45 to 1 ug, was reverse transcribed with random hexamers. TCRdb re-called the immunoSEQ multiplex PCR reads through MiXCR, storing one row per CDR3 protein. The sample lists approximately 80,000 distinct CDR3 sequences, less than 95% occurring once. The CDR3 is 14 amino acids. Germline CDR1 is SGHVS and CDR2 is FQNEAQ. Trimming cost V 6 bases and J 9 bases; bases outside gene matches: 8. The chain has TRBV7-8 and TRBJ1-6, with TRBD1 identical over 7 bases. This TCR was recovered from a human donor with Susac syndrome. The specimen was CD8+ T cells from PBMCs. The CDR3 bases are TGTGCCAGCAGTCCCCAGGGGGGCGGTTCACCCCTCCACTTT. Residues: CASSPQGGGSPLHF. Supplemented by reference TRBV7-8 and TRBJ1-6, the full variable domain reads GAGVSQSPRYKVAKRGQDVALRCDPISGHVSLFWYQQALGQGPEFLTYFQNEAQLDKSGLPSDRFFAERPEGSVSTLKIQRTQQEDSAVYLCASSPQGGGSPLHFGNGTRLTVT.